The text below deals with one TCR beta chain. Sequencing was performed with immunoSEQ multiplex PCR; in TCRdb, only in-frame clones are kept and a portion is missing. The top ten hold roughly 0.36% of the sample, which has around 67,000 clones, around nine tenths seen once. The data belong to a study of technical replicates of blood from several donors. V gave up 4 bases and J gave up 5 bases, with 11 bases separating them. Germline V CDR1 and CDR2: SNHLY, FYNNEI. There are 13 residues in the CDR3. The rearrangement joins TRBV2 to TRBJ1-2; TRBD1 is a possible D gene (5 bases). This sequence originates from a human donor in good health. Sequencing used T cells isolated from PBMCs. The CDR3 DNA follows: TGTGCCAGCAGTGGGGGCGAAGGGTATGGCTACACCTTC. Translation gives CASSGGEGYGYTF.